This note documents a single T cell receptor (beta chain) sequence. Here immunoSEQ multiplex PCR was the method, and the copy in TCRdb shows in-frame clones only, minus some. The table records about 220,000 clones, about 80% of them present only once. The data were taken from a study of blood T cell repertoires in COVID-19. Whole-study context: Italy, Spain and the United States were the sources of the convalescent and acute COVID-19 samples.

The CDR3 totals 12 residues. V gave up 0 bases and J gave up 9 bases, with 12 bases separating them. Germline CDR1 and CDR2: SQVTM and ANQGSEA. The gene calls are TRBV29-1 and TRBJ2-7, with D hard to call. Sequencing input: peripheral blood. The receptor's source is a woman under 40 who had recovered from COVID-19. Written as DNA, the CDR3 is TGCAGCGTTGAAGAATCCTCAGAGGTGCAGTACTTC. Its translation: CSVEESSEVQYF.